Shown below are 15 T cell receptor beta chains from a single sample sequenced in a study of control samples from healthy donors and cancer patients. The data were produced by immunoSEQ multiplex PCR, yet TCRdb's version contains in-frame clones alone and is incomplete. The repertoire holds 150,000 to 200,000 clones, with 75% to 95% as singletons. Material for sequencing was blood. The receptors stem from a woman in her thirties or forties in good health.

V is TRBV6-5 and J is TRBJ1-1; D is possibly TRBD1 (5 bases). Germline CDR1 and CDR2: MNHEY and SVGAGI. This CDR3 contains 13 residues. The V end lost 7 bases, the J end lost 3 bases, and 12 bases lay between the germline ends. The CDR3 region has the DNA TGTGCCAGCAAAAGGGGCGCGGACACTGAAGCTTTCTTT. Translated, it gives CASKRGADTEAFF.

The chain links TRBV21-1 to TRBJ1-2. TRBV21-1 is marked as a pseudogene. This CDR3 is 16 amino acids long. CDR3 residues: CASSIDPGLTCKGYTF. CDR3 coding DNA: TGTGCCAGCAGCATAGATCCGGGACTTACCTGCAAAGGCTACACCTTC.

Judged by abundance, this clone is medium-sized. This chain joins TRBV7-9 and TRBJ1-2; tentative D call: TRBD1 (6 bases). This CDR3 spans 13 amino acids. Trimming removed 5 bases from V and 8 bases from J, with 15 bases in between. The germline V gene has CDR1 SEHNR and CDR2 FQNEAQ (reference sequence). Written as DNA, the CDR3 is TGTGCCAGCAGCCGAATACAGGGTGGAGGCTACACCTTC. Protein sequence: CASSRIQGGGYTF.

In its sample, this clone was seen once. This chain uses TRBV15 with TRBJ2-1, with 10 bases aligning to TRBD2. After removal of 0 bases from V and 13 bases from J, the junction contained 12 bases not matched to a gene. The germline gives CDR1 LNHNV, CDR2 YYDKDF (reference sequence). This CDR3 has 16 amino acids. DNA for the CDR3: TGTGCCACCAGCAGAGAGTTACGTCCTAGCGGGGGACACCAGTTCTTC. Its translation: CATSRELRPSGGHQFF.

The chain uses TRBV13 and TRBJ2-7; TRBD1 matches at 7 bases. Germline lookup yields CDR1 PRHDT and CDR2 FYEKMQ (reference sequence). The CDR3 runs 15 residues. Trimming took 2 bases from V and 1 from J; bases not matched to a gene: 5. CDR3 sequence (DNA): TGTGCCAGCAGCTTAAAGGGGACAGTTTCCTACGAGCAGTACTTC. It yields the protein CASSLKGTVSYEQYF.

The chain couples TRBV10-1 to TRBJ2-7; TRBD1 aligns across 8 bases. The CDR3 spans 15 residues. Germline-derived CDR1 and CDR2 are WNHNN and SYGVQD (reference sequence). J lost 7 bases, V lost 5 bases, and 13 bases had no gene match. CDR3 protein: CASSPTRTGRGEQYF. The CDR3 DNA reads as TGCGCCAGCAGTCCGACCAGGACAGGGCGTGGTGAGCAGTACTTC.

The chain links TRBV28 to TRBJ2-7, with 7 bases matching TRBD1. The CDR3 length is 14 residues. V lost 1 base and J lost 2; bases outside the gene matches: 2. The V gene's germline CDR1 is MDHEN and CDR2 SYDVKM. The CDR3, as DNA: TGTGCCAGCAGTTTATTAGGGGGCCCCTACGAGCAGTACTTC. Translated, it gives CASSLLGGPYEQYF. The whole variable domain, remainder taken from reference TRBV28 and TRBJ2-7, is DVKVTQSSRYLVKRTGEKVFLECVQDMDHENMFWYRQDPGLGLRLIYFSYDVKMKEKGDIPEGYSVSREKKERFSLILESASTNQTSMYLCASSLLGGPYEQYFGPGTRLTVT.

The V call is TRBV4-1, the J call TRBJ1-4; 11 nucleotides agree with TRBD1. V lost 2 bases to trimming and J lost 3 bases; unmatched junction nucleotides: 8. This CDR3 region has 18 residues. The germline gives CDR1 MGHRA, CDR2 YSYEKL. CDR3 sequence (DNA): TGCGCCAGCAGCCAAACTGGGACAGGGGGAGCGGCTAATGAAAAACTGTTTTTT. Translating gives CASSQTGTGGAANEKLFF.

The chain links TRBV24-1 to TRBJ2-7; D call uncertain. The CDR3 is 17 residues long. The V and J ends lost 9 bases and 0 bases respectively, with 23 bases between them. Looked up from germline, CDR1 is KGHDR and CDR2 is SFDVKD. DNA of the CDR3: TGTGCCACCTTGGGGAAACCTCAACACTCGAACTCCTACGAGCAGTACTTC. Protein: CATLGKPQHSNSYEQYF.

The CDR3 coding sequence is TGTGCCAGCAGTTACTCGATGTCGGGGGGCGTAGTAAACGAGCAGTACTTC. The encoded protein is CASSYSMSGGVVNEQYF. The V call is TRBV6-2 or TRBV6-3, the J call TRBJ2-7, with D maybe TRBD2 (7 bases). The CDR3 covers 17 residues. CDR1 is MNHEY and CDR2 is SVGEGT in the germline V gene. With 0 bases removed from V and 5 bases from J, the gap between germline ends came to 20 bases.

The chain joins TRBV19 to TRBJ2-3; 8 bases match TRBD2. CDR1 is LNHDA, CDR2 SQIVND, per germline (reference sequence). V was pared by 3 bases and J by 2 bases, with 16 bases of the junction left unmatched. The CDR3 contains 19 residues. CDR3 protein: CASSMIVRTSQANTDTQYF. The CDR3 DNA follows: TGTGCCAGTAGTATGATTGTGCGGACTAGCCAAGCCAACACAGATACGCAGTATTTT.

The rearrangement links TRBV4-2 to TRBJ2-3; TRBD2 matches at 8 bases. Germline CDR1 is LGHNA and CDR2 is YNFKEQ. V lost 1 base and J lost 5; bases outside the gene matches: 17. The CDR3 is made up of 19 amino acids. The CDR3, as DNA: TGTGCCAGCAGCCAAGGTCTGGTAATAGCGGGGCCGGGGGGAGATACGCAGTATTTT. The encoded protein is CASSQGLVIAGPGGDTQYF.

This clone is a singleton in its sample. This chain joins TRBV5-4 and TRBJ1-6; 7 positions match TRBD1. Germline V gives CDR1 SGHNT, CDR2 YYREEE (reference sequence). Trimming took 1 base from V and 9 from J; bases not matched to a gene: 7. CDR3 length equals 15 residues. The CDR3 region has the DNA TGTGCCAGCAGCTTGTTAGGGACAGAAGGTTCACCCCTCCACTTT. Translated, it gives CASSLLGTEGSPLHF.

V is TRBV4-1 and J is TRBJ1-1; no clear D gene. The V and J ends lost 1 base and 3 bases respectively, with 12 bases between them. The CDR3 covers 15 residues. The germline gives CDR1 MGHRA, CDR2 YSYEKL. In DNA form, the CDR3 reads TGCGCCAGCAGCCAAGGGGGTTTGCAGGACACTGAAGCTTTCTTT. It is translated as CASSQGGLQDTEAFF.

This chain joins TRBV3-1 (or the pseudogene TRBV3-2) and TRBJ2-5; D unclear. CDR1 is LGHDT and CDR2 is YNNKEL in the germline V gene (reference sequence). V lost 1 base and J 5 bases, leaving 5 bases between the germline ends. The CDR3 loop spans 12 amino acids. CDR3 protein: CASSQVRETQYF. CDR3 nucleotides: TGTGCCAGCAGCCAAGTTCGGGAGACCCAGTACTTC.